This passage covers 27 T cell receptor beta chains from one sample sequenced in a study of human T cells and chemical hapten exposure. TCRdb reanalysed the RACE reads using MiXCR and keeps one entry per CDR3 protein. The sample includes 350,000 to 400,000 distinct CDR3 sequences, about 5.1% of them seen just once. Time point: pre-sensitization, week 0. Treatment reported: therapeutic diphenylcyclopropenone sensitization with weekly scalp DPC. The sample here was whole blood, taken in connection with sensitization to the hapten diphenylcyclopropenone (DPC). The receptors were sampled from a woman between 50 and 59 years old with alopecia areata. Some clones in this sample may be carry-over from other donors' samples.

Ten or more counts support this clonotype. The chain couples TRBV12-3 or TRBV12-4 to TRBJ1-1; D not certain. Trimming shortened V by 0 bases and J by 6 bases, and 11 bases separated the two germline ends. The CDR3 has 14 residues. The CDR3 coding sequence is TGTGCCAGCAGTTTAGCGGTCGGAGGGTCTGAAGCTTTCTTT. Its translation: CASSLAVGGSEAFF.

This clonotype was counted ten times or more. V usage is TRBV12-3 or TRBV12-4 and J usage is TRBJ1-6; tentatively, D is TRBD1 (5 bases). V was trimmed by 2 bases and J by 7 bases, leaving 12 bases between them. The CDR3 loop spans 15 amino acids. The CDR3 nucleotides are TGTGCCAGCAGTTTAACCTTGGGGGGGAATTCACCCCTCCACTTT. Its translation is CASSLTLGGNSPLHF.

V is TRBV6-6 and J is TRBJ1-5, with a possible D match to TRBD1 (6 bases). The CDR3 extends over 15 amino acids. CDR1 is MNHNY and CDR2 is SVGAGI in the germline V gene (reference sequence). Between the trimmed V and J ends, which lost 1 base and 5 bases, there was a span of 12 bases. The CDR3: CASSYFLTGDQPQHF. In DNA form, the CDR3 reads TGTGCCAGCAGTTACTTCTTGACAGGTGATCAGCCCCAGCATTTT.

The sample holds a few counts of this clonotype. This chain uses TRBV28 with TRBJ2-7, with D unclear. Germline assignment: CDR1 MDHEN and CDR2 SYDVKM. The CDR3 spans 13 residues. Trimming cost V 9 bases and J 5 bases, with 17 bases left between them. CDR3 bases: TGTGCCAGTATGCTAGGCCCGCTGGACGAGCAGTACTTC. Its protein is CASMLGPLDEQYF.

This chain connects TRBV29-1 to TRBJ2-1; TRBD2 aligns across 7 bases. Per the germline V gene, CDR1 is SQVTM and CDR2 is ANQGSEA. V was pared by 3 bases and J by 1 base, with 6 bases of the junction left unmatched. This CDR3 spans 15 amino acids. The CDR3 here is CSVDSGGGSYNEQFF. The CDR3 DNA reads TGCAGCGTTGATTCGGGGGGAGGGTCCTACAATGAGCAGTTCTTC.

This clonotype was detected ten times or more. J is TRBJ2-7 and V is TRBV29-1; 10 bases map to TRBD1. Trimming cost V 7 bases and J 0 bases; bases outside gene matches: 3. CDR1 and CDR2 from the germline V gene are SQVTM and ANQGSEA. The CDR3 runs 13 residues. The CDR3 protein is CSARTGGSYEQYF. Written as DNA, the CDR3 is TGCAGCGCCAGGACAGGGGGCTCCTACGAGCAGTACTTC.

This clonotype has a count of ten or more. The V call is TRBV6-5, the J call TRBJ2-3; TRBD2 matches 9 bases. V lost 6 bases to trimming and J lost 0 bases; unmatched junction nucleotides: 7. Per the germline V gene, CDR1 is MNHEY and CDR2 is SVGAGI. The CDR3 covers 16 residues. CDR3 region: CASSSIAGVSTDTQYF. CDR3 DNA sequence: TGTGCCAGCAGCTCTATAGCGGGAGTGAGCACAGATACGCAGTATTTT.

The chain employs TRBV20-1 and TRBJ2-3; 10 bases are shared with TRBD2. Germline CDR1 and CDR2: DFQATT and SNEGSKA (reference sequence). This CDR3 is built from 16 residues. V trimming: 6 bases; J trimming: 7 bases; junction bases outside the gene matches: 16. Here the CDR3 reads CSAPRAASGRGNTQYF. The CDR3 region has the DNA TGCAGTGCCCCAAGGGCGGCTAGCGGGAGAGGTAATACGCAGTATTTT.

A few counts support this clonotype. The chain recombines TRBV7-2 with TRBJ1-1; D is ambiguous. There are 13 residues in the CDR3. The V gene lost 1 base and the J gene lost 5 bases, with 8 bases spanning the gap. Per germline, CDR1 SGHTA and CDR2 FQGNSA. The DNA of the CDR3 is TGTGCCAGCAGCTTAGTAAGGGAGACTGAAGCTTTCTTT. Translating it yields CASSLVRETEAFF.

The chain uses TRBV3-1 and TRBJ2-7; tentatively, D is TRBD1 (6 bases). V lost 4 bases, J lost 4 bases, and 20 bases lay in between. Germline CDR1 and CDR2: LGHDT and YNNKEL (reference sequence). The CDR3 loop spans 16 amino acids. The CDR3 DNA is TGTGCCAGCAGCCTCAGGGGCGGAAGAGCCGCTTACGAGCAGTACTTC. Translating it yields CASSLRGGRAAYEQYF.

This clonotype has a count of ten or more. The chain couples TRBV6-2 or TRBV6-3 to TRBJ2-1, with 10 bases matching TRBD2. The CDR3 has 16 residues. Germline-derived CDR1 and CDR2 are MNHEY and SVGEGT. The J segment lost 7 bases and the V segment lost 3 bases, leaving 9 bases of the junction unmatched. CDR3 DNA sequence: TGTGCCAGCAGTTATGGAATAGCGGGGGGCTTGAATGAGCAGTTCTTC. This translates into CASSYGIAGGLNEQFF.

The table lists this clonotype with a count of one. One junction end disagrees with the germline gene, perhaps due to a read error. The chain carries TRBV12-3 or TRBV12-4 and TRBJ2-5; D is undetermined. This CDR3 region has 13 residues. CDR3 in amino acids: CASSTLLQETQHF. Written as DNA, the CDR3 is TGTGCCAGCAGTACGCTGCTCCAAGAGACCCAGCACTTC.

In its sample, this clonotype was seen many times. The gene calls are TRBV7-2 and TRBJ2-5; D is undetermined. This CDR3 region has 12 residues. Trimming took off 2 bases at V and 7 bases at J, with 8 bases between the two ends. CDR1 SGHTA and CDR2 FQGNSA come from the germline V gene. Here the CDR3 reads CASSLLRGTQYF. CDR3 sequence (DNA): TGTGCCAGCAGCTTATTACGCGGGACCCAGTACTTC.

This rearrangement joins TRBV20-1 to TRBJ2-3; D is unclear. Germline V gene lookup returns CDR1 DFQATT and CDR2 SNEGSKA (reference sequence). The CDR3 is made up of 14 amino acids. With 6 bases removed from V and 4 bases from J, the gap between germline ends came to 17 bases. The CDR3 sequence: CSARRLAVADTQYF. The CDR3 nucleotides are TGCAGTGCCCGCCGTCTGGCAGTGGCAGATACGCAGTATTTT.

This clonotype was detected many times. This chain uses TRBV11-2 with TRBJ1-1, with D hard to call. Germline V gives CDR1 SGHAT, CDR2 FQNNGV. The CDR3 totals 14 residues. The V end lost 2 bases, the J end lost 2 bases, and 9 bases lay between the germline ends. The CDR3 protein is CASSLSTVNTEAFF. Here the CDR3 DNA reads TGTGCCAGCAGCTTATCTACAGTCAACACTGAAGCTTTCTTT.

This clonotype came up many times. The chain has TRBV28 and TRBJ2-5; D call uncertain. Trimming left V 2 bases short and J 1 base short, with 5 bases between. The CDR3 spans 13 residues. Germline lookup yields CDR1 MDHEN and CDR2 SYDVKM. The CDR3 region is CASSLTAQETQYF. The CDR3 DNA reads as TGTGCCAGCAGTTTAACAGCCCAAGAGACCCAGTACTTC.

The rearrangement uses TRBV5-6 and TRBJ1-1, with D perhaps matching TRBD1 (6 bases). Trimming cost V 4 bases and J 6 bases, with 13 bases left between them. Germline values: CDR1 SGHDT, CDR2 YYEEEE. This CDR3 is built from 13 residues. The CDR3 loop reads CASSPTGIAEAFF. CDR3 nucleotide sequence: TGTGCCAGCAGCCCAACAGGGATCGCTGAAGCTTTCTTT.

This clonotype was detected ten times or more. The chain has TRBV12-3 or TRBV12-4 and TRBJ1-1; a weak D match, TRBD1 (5 bases). This CDR3 spans 12 amino acids. Trimming took off 1 base at V and 10 bases at J, with 10 bases between the two ends. The CDR3 DNA follows: TGTGCCAGCAGTTTAGAGGGACTTGTAGCTTTCTTT. Translating gives CASSLEGLVAFF.

The chain joins TRBV12-5 to TRBJ1-6; D is ambiguous. The CDR3 spans 12 residues. The germline gives CDR1 LGHNT, CDR2 FRNRAP. The germline V and J ends were trimmed by 7 bases and 9 bases, with 10 bases remaining between them. This chain's CDR3 is CASDPSSSPLHF. CDR3 in DNA: TGTGCTAGTGACCCGAGTAGTTCACCCCTCCACTTT.

This clonotype was seen more than once but under ten times. V is TRBV6-6 and J is TRBJ1-6, with D unresolved. This CDR3 spans 12 amino acids. Per the germline V gene, CDR1 is MNHNY and CDR2 is SVGAGI (reference sequence). V lost 8 bases to trimming and J lost 10 bases, with 12 bases between them. The CDR3 is CASRHLDSPLHF. CDR3 sequence (DNA): TGTGCCAGCCGCCACCTAGACTCACCCCTCCACTTT.

The sample holds many counts of this clonotype. The rearrangement links TRBV12-3 or TRBV12-4 to TRBJ2-4; TRBD2 matches at 7 bases. There are 15 residues in the CDR3. The J segment lost 3 bases and the V segment lost 5 bases, leaving 7 bases of the junction unmatched. Written as DNA, the CDR3 is TGTGCCAGCAGTCCAGGACTAGGAGGCAAAAACATTCAGTACTTC. Protein sequence: CASSPGLGGKNIQYF.

This clonotype was detected only a few times. The V gene is TRBV30, the J gene TRBJ1-6, with D perhaps matching TRBD1 (5 bases). CDR1 is GTSNPN, CDR2 SVGIG, per germline (reference sequence). The CDR3 runs to 16 residues. With 1 base removed from V and 6 bases from J, the gap between germline ends came to 16 bases. As DNA, the CDR3 is TGTGCCTGGAGTGCGGGGACCGGTCAGCGTAATTCACCCCTCCACTTT. This sequence encodes CAWSAGTGQRNSPLHF.

This clonotype turned up a few times. The chain links TRBV6-2 or TRBV6-3 to TRBJ2-3; 9 nucleotides match TRBD2. V dropped 6 bases and J dropped 6; count of bases not matched to a gene: 10. The germline V gene has CDR1 MNHEY and CDR2 SVGEGT. This CDR3 region has 15 residues. This chain's CDR3 is CASRHRSGRPDTQYF. The CDR3 DNA is TGTGCCAGCAGACACAGGAGCGGGAGGCCGGATACGCAGTATTTT.

This clonotype was seen a few times. V gene TRBV7-9 combines with J gene TRBJ1-3; D gene ambiguous. The CDR3 totals 14 residues. The ends were cut back, 7 bases at V and 0 bases at J, with 10 bases in the middle. Germline CDR1 reads SEHNR; CDR2 reads FQNEAQ (reference sequence). CDR3 sequence reads: CASTPGNSGNTIYF. In DNA, the CDR3 is TGTGCCAGCACCCCTGGGAACTCTGGAAACACCATATATTTT.

The sample holds many counts of this clonotype. The chain couples TRBV7-9 to TRBJ2-7; 7 positions match TRBD1. J gave up 0 bases and V 5 bases, and 7 bases lay outside the gene matches. Germline CDR1 is SEHNR and CDR2 is FQNEAQ (reference sequence). This CDR3 is built from 15 residues. In nucleotides, the CDR3 is TGTGCCAGCAGCCGGGGACAGCACAGCTCCTACGAGCAGTACTTC. The encoded protein is CASSRGQHSSYEQYF.

This clonotype has a handful of counts. The chain uses TRBV7-8 and TRBJ2-5; tentative D call: TRBD2 (6 bases). V gave up 1 base and J gave up 7 bases, with 13 bases separating them. CDR1 SGHVS and CDR2 FQNEAQ come from the germline V gene. The CDR3 is 14 residues long. The DNA of the CDR3 is TGTGCCAGCAGCTTAGGGACGCCGGAGGGGACCCAGTACTTC. This gives the protein CASSLGTPEGTQYF. Full variable domain (remainder filled in from reference TRBV7-8 and TRBJ2-5): GAGVSQSPRYKVAKRGQDVALRCDPISGHVSLFWYQQALGQGPEFLTYFQNEAQLDKSGLPSDRFFAERPEGSVSTLKIQRTQQEDSAVYLCASSLGTPEGTQYFGPGTRLLVL.

V gene TRBV7-8 combines with J gene TRBJ1-1; 7 positions match TRBD1. Germline loops: CDR1 SGHVS, CDR2 FQNEAQ. The CDR3 length is 16 residues. Losses at the gene ends were 4 bases for V and 0 bases for J; bases not matched to a gene: 8. CDR3 bases: TGTGCCAGCAGCTCTGGGGCCGGGACAGTGAACACTGAAGCTTTCTTT. Protein product: CASSSGAGTVNTEAFF.